The rows below give T cell receptor beta chains drawn from one sample of a study of blood T cells in healthy people across ages. TCRdb re-derived calls from the 5' RACE reads in MiXCR, one entry per CDR3 protein. The top ten hold 7% to 9% of the sample, which has about 1.7 million distinct CDR3 sequences, roughly 27% seen once. The specimen sequenced was blood. The receptors derive from a woman aged 25 to 39 in good health. The CDR3 runs from the conserved cysteine through the conserved F or W. The order of the fields is CDR3 length, J gene, D gene, V gene, clone size, CDR3 protein, CDR3 DNA. The D gene is left open where the match is weak. The size field is filled for only some rows; it gives once, few, many or a size class.

15 | TRBJ2-7 | - | TRBV10-1 | many | CASSESRQGGYEQYF | TGCGCCAGCAGTGAGTCAAGGCAGGGGGGTTACGAGCAGTACTTC
15 | TRBJ2-7 | TRBD1 | TRBV6-2/TRBV6-3 | - | CASSRPGQGADEQYF | TGTGCCAGCAGTCGACCGGGACAGGGGGCGGACGAGCAGTACTTC
14 | TRBJ2-1 | - | TRBV10-3 | - | CAIRDGTSSDEQFF | TGTGCCATCAGGGATGGGACCTCAAGCGATGAGCAGTTCTTC
15 | TRBJ1-2 | - | TRBV6-5 | few | CASSYRPTPNYGYTF | TGTGCCAGCAGTTACCGACCCACACCGAACTATGGCTACACCTTC
16 | TRBJ2-3 | TRBD2 | TRBV20-1 | - | CSASTTSGARTDTQYF | TGCAGTGCTAGTACCACTAGCGGGGCCCGCACAGATACGCAGTATTTT
16 | TRBJ1-4 | - | TRBV5-6 | - | CASSLQYSSTNEKLFF | TGTGCCAGCAGCCTTCAATACAGCTCAACTAATGAAAAACTGTTTTTT
17 | TRBJ2-3 | TRBD2 | TRBV9 | - | CASSSRTSGGAGDTQYF | TGTGCCAGCAGCAGCCGGACTAGCGGGGGGGCCGGAGATACGCAGTATTTT
14 | TRBJ2-4 | - | TRBV29-1 | many | CSVVRGWGKNIQYF | TGCAGCGTTGTACGGGGATGGGGCAAAAACATTCAGTACTTC
14 | TRBJ1-1 | TRBD1 | TRBV6-2/TRBV6-3 | - | CASMRTGWETEAFF | TGTGCCAGCATGAGGACAGGGTGGGAGACTGAAGCTTTCTTT
16 | TRBJ2-3 | TRBD2 | TRBV11-2 | many | CASSLNPGTITDTQYF | TGTGCCAGCAGCTTAAATCCCGGGACTATAACAGATACGCAGTATTTT
13 | TRBJ2-1 | - | TRBV12-3/TRBV12-4 | - | CASSPPFIGEQFF | TGTGCCAGCAGCCCTCCGTTCATTGGTGAGCAGTTCTTC
11 | TRBJ2-7 | - | TRBV28 | few | CASSFAHEQYF | TGTGCCAGCAGTTTCGCCCACGAGCAGTACTTC
15 | TRBJ2-1 | - | TRBV14 | many | CASSQDLYSYNEQFF | TGTGCCAGCAGCCAAGATCTCTACTCCTACAATGAGCAGTTCTTC
15 | TRBJ1-2 | - | TRBV4-3 | - | CTSSQDQGGRYGYTF | TGCACCAGCAGCCAAGATCAGGGAGGGAGGTATGGCTACACCTTC
14 | TRBJ2-5 | - | TRBV12-3/TRBV12-4 | - | CASSPGRGLETQYF | TGTGCCAGCAGTCCCGGTAGGGGTTTGGAGACCCAGTACTTC
17 | TRBJ2-4 | TRBD1 | TRBV11-2 | few | CASSLTGTGGEDGIQYF | TGTGCCAGCAGCTTAACCGGGACAGGGGGCGAAGACGGCATTCAGTACTTC
15 | TRBJ1-4 | - | TRBV6-5 | - | CASSFDRTYNEKLLF | TGTGCCAGCAGTTTCGATCGAACTTATAATGAAAAACTGCTTTTT
15 | TRBJ2-7 | - | TRBV29-1 | - | CSVAPRHGVPYEQYF | TGCAGCGTTGCCCCAAGACATGGGGTCCCCTACGAGCAGTACTTC
11 | TRBJ2-1 | - | TRBV20-1 | few | CSARVPGEQFF | TGCAGTGCTAGAGTCCCCGGTGAGCAGTTCTTC
16 | TRBJ2-5 | - | TRBV28 | - | CASSARPPTDQETQYF | TGTGCCAGCAGTGCACGGCCCCCAACGGACCAAGAGACCCAGTACTTC
14 | TRBJ1-1 | - | TRBV28 | - | CASRPIGGGTEAFF | TGTGCCAGCAGGCCCATCGGGGGAGGGACTGAAGCTTTCTTT
15 | TRBJ1-1 | - | TRBV5-5 | - | CASSYKTVFNTEAFF | TGTGCCAGCAGTTACAAGACAGTTTTTAACACTGAAGCTTTCTTT
13 | TRBJ2-4 | - | TRBV12-3/TRBV12-4 | - | CASSLTLINIQYF | TGTGCCAGCAGTTTAACCCTAATTAACATTCAGTACTTC
16 | TRBJ2-1 | TRBD2 | TRBV20-1 | - | CSARQSTSGTYNEQFF | TGCAGTGCTAGACAGTCGACTAGCGGGACGTACAATGAGCAGTTCTTC
14 | TRBJ1-2 | - | TRBV12-3/TRBV12-4 | many | CASSPDRDPYGYTF | TGTGCCAGCAGTCCCGACAGAGACCCTTATGGCTACACCTTC
15 | TRBJ1-2 | - | TRBV28 | once | CASSRQVFVSYGYTF | TGTGCCAGCAGTCGACAGGTTTTTGTTAGCTATGGCTACACCTTC
13 | TRBJ2-1 | TRBD1 | TRBV20-1 | few | CSARTGGANEQFF | TGCAGTGCAAGGACAGGGGGGGCCAATGAGCAGTTCTTC
14 | TRBJ2-1 | - | TRBV29-1 | - | CSVEDRLGVNEQFF | TGCAGCGTTGAAGATCGGCTAGGTGTGAATGAGCAGTTCTTC
14 | TRBJ1-6 | - | TRBV10-2 | - | CASSARVYNSPLHF | TGCGCCAGCAGTGCCAGGGTGTATAATTCACCCCTCCACTTT
17 | TRBJ2-3 | - | TRBV6-6 | many | CASSYSGTGLVTDTQYF | TGTGCCAGCAGTTACTCGGGTACAGGGTTGGTCACAGATACGCAGTATTTT
13 | TRBJ2-3 | - | TRBV11-2 | - | CASSSPPLDTQYF | TGTGCCAGCAGCTCCCCTCCCCTAGATACGCAGTATTTT
15 | TRBJ2-1 | TRBD2 | TRBV5-1 | - | CASSFRGRAGNEQFF | TGCGCCAGCAGCTTCCGCGGGAGGGCCGGGAATGAGCAGTTCTTC
15 | TRBJ1-5 | - | TRBV27 | - | CASSVSRYVNQPQHF | TGTGCCAGCAGTGTAAGTAGGTACGTCAATCAGCCCCAGCATTTT
13 | TRBJ2-5 | TRBD1 | TRBV18 | - | CASKQGLRETQYF | TGTGCCAGCAAACAGGGGTTGAGAGAGACCCAGTACTTC
15 | TRBJ2-7 | TRBD2 | TRBV6-2/TRBV6-3 | few | CASSYLAGGPYEQYF | TGTGCTAGCAGTTACCTAGCGGGAGGGCCCTACGAGCAGTACTTC
14 | TRBJ2-1 | TRBD2 | TRBV18 | - | CASSQSGIQETQFF | TGTGCCAGCTCACAAAGCGGGATACAAGAGACCCAGTTCTTC
15 | TRBJ2-1 | TRBD2 | TRBV7-9 | - | CASSILAGGYNEQFF | TGTGCCAGCAGCATACTAGCGGGGGGTTACAATGAGCAGTTCTTC
12 | TRBJ1-1 | - | TRBV3-1 | - | CASSQEPTETFF | TGTGCCAGCAGCCAAGAACCTACCGAAACTTTCTTT
18 | TRBJ2-6 | TRBD1 | TRBV4-1 | few | CASSQGVWGQGAANVLTF | TGCGCCAGCAGCCAAGGCGTCTGGGGACAGGGGGCGGCCAACGTCCTGACTTTC
11 | TRBJ1-2 | - | TRBV29-1 | - | CSVRENYGYTF | TGCAGCGTTCGTGAGAACTATGGCTACACCTTC
15 | TRBJ2-2 | TRBD1 | TRBV6-1 | few | CAVPSGQLNTGELFF | TGTGCCGTTCCATCGGGACAGCTTAACACCGGGGAGCTGTTTTTT
12 | TRBJ1-6 | - | TRBV12-3/TRBV12-4 | - | CASSFGDGALHF | TGTGCCAGCAGTTTCGGAGACGGGGCCCTCCACTTT
13 | TRBJ2-7 | - | TRBV20-1 | - | CSAKGGGLRGQYF | TGCAGTGCTAAGGGGGGAGGGCTCCGCGGGCAGTACTTC
13 | TRBJ2-7 | TRBD1 | TRBV20-1 | few | CSARARGLYEQYF | TGCAGTGCTAGAGCCAGGGGGCTATACGAGCAGTACTTC
16 | TRBJ2-1 | TRBD2 | TRBV7-6 | - | CASSLVSSGGPYEQFF | TGTGCCAGCAGCTTAGTATCTAGCGGGGGGCCCTATGAGCAGTTCTTC
17 | TRBJ2-7 | TRBD1 | TRBV18 | few | CASSPSSTGTGYYEQYF | TGTGCCAGCTCACCATCATCCACCGGGACAGGGTACTACGAGCAGTACTTC
15 | TRBJ2-1 | TRBD2 | TRBV6-1 | - | CASSASGGFNNEQFF | TGTGCCAGCAGCGCCAGCGGGGGTTTTAACAATGAGCAGTTCTTC
14 | TRBJ2-1 | TRBD2 | TRBV6-1 | few | CASSESSGHNEQFF | TGTGCCAGCAGTGAGTCTAGCGGCCACAATGAGCAGTTCTTC
14 | TRBJ1-2 | - | TRBV24-1 | - | CATSDFKANYGYTF | TGTGCCACCAGTGATTTTAAAGCTAACTATGGCTACACCTTC